These 26 T cell receptor beta chains share one sample of origin, sequenced in a study of STAT3 mutations in large granular lymphocyte leukemia. Findings and limits, study-wide: Every T-cell large granular lymphocyte leukemia patient had at least one immunodominant TCR beta clonotype.

The antigens these receptors bind are not known. Using immunoSEQ multiplex PCR, the repertoire was profiled, and TCRdb retains in-frame clones only, with some absent. The table lists approximately 9,100 clones, more than 85% of them singletons. Sample: peripheral blood mononuclear cells. These receptors all come from a man aged 60 to 75 with T-cell large granular lymphocyte leukemia. Some clones in this sample may be carry-over from other donors' samples.

This clone was counted between two and nine times. The chain recombines TRBV4-1 with TRBJ2-7, with 9 bases identical to TRBD1. Germline trimming cut 0 bases from V and 10 bases from J; bases unmatched to any gene: 10. The germline V gene has CDR1 MGHRA and CDR2 YSYEKL. This CDR3 comprises 15 residues. The CDR3 bases are TGCGCCAGCAGCCAAGATCATGGGACAGGGATTCCTCAGTACTTC. Its translation is CASSQDHGTGIPQYF.

The CDR3 spells CASNRGPGELFF. Here the CDR3 DNA reads TGTGCCAGCAACCGGGGCCCCGGGGAGCTGTTTTTT. The chain employs TRBV13 and TRBJ2-2, with D perhaps TRBD1 or TRBD2 (5 bases each). V was cut by 7 bases and J by 6 bases, with 9 bases left in between. From germline, CDR1 is PRHDT and CDR2 FYEKMQ (reference sequence). This CDR3 comprises 12 residues.

The chain couples TRBV30 to TRBJ1-4, with D hard to call. This CDR3 has 15 amino acids. CDR1 is GTSNPN, CDR2 SVGIG, per germline (reference sequence). V gave up 2 bases and J gave up 6 bases, with 16 bases separating them. The CDR3 reads CAWSPSWAGDEKLFF. The DNA of the CDR3 is TGTGCCTGGAGTCCCTCATGGGCCGGAGATGAAAAACTGTTTTTT. The full variable domain, with the rest looked up from reference TRBV30 and TRBJ1-4, is SQTIHQWPATLVQPVGSPLSLECTVEGTSNPNLYWYRQAAGRGLQLLFYSVGIGQISSEVPQNLSASRPQDRQFILSSKKLLLSDSGFYLCAWSPSWAGDEKLFFGSGTQLSVL.

The CDR3 DNA sequence: TGTGCCAGCAGCGCGCTAGCGGGACCGGTTTACAATGAGCAGTTCTTC. It translates to CASSALAGPVYNEQFF. V is TRBV27 and J is TRBJ2-1; 9 nucleotides align to TRBD2. The CDR3 consists of 16 residues. Germline lookup yields CDR1 MNHEY and CDR2 SMNVEV (reference sequence). J gave up 4 bases and V 6 bases, and 10 bases lay outside the gene matches.

This clone came up once. The chain couples TRBV5-1 to TRBJ1-4; D call uncertain. The V end was cut by 0 bases, the J end by 4 bases, with 10 bases between. The germline gives CDR1 SGHRS, CDR2 YFSETQ. The CDR3 is 15 amino acids. Written as DNA, the CDR3 is TGCGCCAGCAGCTTGGGGTCTGCGGGTAATGAAAAACTGTTTTTT. Protein product: CASSLGSAGNEKLFF.

The CDR3 DNA reads as TGCGCCAGCAGCTTGGGACAGGCCGGGGAGACCCAGTACTTC. It translates to CASSLGQAGETQYF. The chain carries TRBV5-1 and TRBJ2-5; weak D call: TRBD1 (6 bases). V shed 0 bases and J shed 5 bases, with 11 bases lying between them. The CDR3 length is 14 residues. Per the germline V gene, CDR1 is SGHRS and CDR2 is YFSETQ.

V gene TRBV19 combines with J gene TRBJ1-5; D ambiguous. Germline V gene data show CDR1 as LNHDA and CDR2 as SQIVND (reference sequence). This CDR3 contains 14 residues. The germline V and J ends were trimmed by 2 bases and 7 bases, with 12 bases remaining between them. CDR3 loop: CASSISGGRQPQHF. In DNA, the CDR3 is TGTGCCAGTAGTATATCGGGAGGGAGGCAGCCCCAGCATTTT.

The genes are TRBV6-1 and TRBJ2-7; D gene uncertain. Germline values: CDR1 MNHNS, CDR2 SASEGT. V lost 2 bases and J lost 3, with 11 bases in between. There are 14 residues in the CDR3. In DNA form, the CDR3 reads TGTGCCAGCAGTGAACCCGGGCCATACTACGAGCAGTACTTC. Translating gives CASSEPGPYYEQYF.

The rearrangement joins TRBV28 to TRBJ2-7; 10 nucleotides line up with TRBD2. This CDR3 region has 15 residues. The V segment lost 7 bases and the J segment 1 base; nucleotides outside the gene matches: 7. Germline lookup yields CDR1 MDHEN and CDR2 SYDVKM. Here the CDR3 DNA reads TGTGCCAGCACCGCAGCGGGAGGGCCTTCCTACGAGCAGTACTTC. Translating gives CASTAAGGPSYEQYF.

The gene calls are TRBV9 and TRBJ2-3, with TRBD1 matching over 9 bases. CDR3 size: 18 residues. The V gene end was trimmed by 3 bases and the J gene end by 0 bases; junction bases not matched to a gene: 11. Germline CDR1 reads SGDLS; CDR2 reads YYNGEE. CDR3: CASSERWGGTGSTDTQYF. CDR3 in DNA: TGTGCCAGCAGCGAACGGTGGGGGGGGACAGGGAGCACAGATACGCAGTATTTT.

The chain combines TRBV7-9 with TRBJ1-1; D gene uncertain. In germline, CDR1 is SEHNR, CDR2 FQNEAQ (reference sequence). The CDR3 loop spans 12 amino acids. The V gene lost 5 bases and the J gene lost 6 bases, with 10 bases spanning the gap. The CDR3 here is CASSTKEAEAFF. The CDR3 nucleotides are TGTGCCAGCAGCACCAAAGAGGCTGAAGCTTTCTTT.

The chain carries TRBV11-2 and TRBJ1-2; maybe TRBD1 (5 bases). Germline assignment: CDR1 SGHAT and CDR2 FQNNGV. The CDR3 contains 15 residues. Trimming left V 5 bases short and J 0 bases short, with 13 bases between. The CDR3 nucleotides are TGTGCCAGCAGCCATAACAGGAGACCTAACTATGGCTACACCTTC. Translated, it gives CASSHNRRPNYGYTF.

V gene TRBV7-9 combines with J gene TRBJ2-3; TRBD2 matches 7 bases. The CDR3 length is 16 residues. V lost 4 bases and J lost 1; bases outside the gene matches: 8. CDR1 is SEHNR and CDR2 is FQNEAQ in the germline V gene (reference sequence). In nucleotides, the CDR3 is TGTGCCAGCAGCTCACTAGCGTCGTCTGGCACAGATACGCAGTATTTT. Protein product: CASSSLASSGTDTQYF. The variable domain in full, completed from reference TRBV7-9 and TRBJ2-3, reads DTGVSQNPRHKITKRGQNVTFRCDPISEHNRLYWYRQTLGQGPEFLTYFQNEAQLEKSRLLSDRFSAERPKGSFSTLEIQRTEQGDSAMYLCASSSLASSGTDTQYFGPGTRLTVL.

This rearrangement joins TRBV10-3 to TRBJ1-2, with TRBD1 matching over 9 bases. The V gene end was trimmed by 4 bases and the J gene end by 6 bases; junction bases not matched to a gene: 6. Germline CDR1 is ENHRY and CDR2 is SYGVKD. The CDR3 consists of 14 residues. The CDR3 region has the DNA TGTGCCATCAGTGGACCGGGACAGGGTAATGGCTACACCTTC. Residues: CAISGPGQGNGYTF.

This clone showed up just once. The rearrangement uses TRBV7-2 and TRBJ1-2; TRBD1 aligns across 7 bases. The CDR3 loop spans 14 amino acids. Trimming at V came to 5 bases and at J to 4 bases, leaving 7 bases not matched to a gene. CDR1 is SGHTA, CDR2 FQGNSA, per germline. The CDR3 region has the DNA TGTGCCAGCAGCCTCGACAGGGCTACCTATGGCTACACCTTC. Protein sequence: CASSLDRATYGYTF.

The rearrangement joins TRBV4-1 to TRBJ1-6; D is ambiguous. V lost 0 bases and J 10 bases, leaving 4 bases between the germline ends. Germline V CDR1 and CDR2: MGHRA, YSYEKL. This CDR3 is built from 12 residues. The CDR3: CASSQEDSPLHF. DNA of the CDR3: TGCGCCAGCAGCCAAGAAGACTCACCCCTCCACTTT.

The V gene is TRBV30, the J gene TRBJ2-1, with D possibly TRBD2 on 5 matching bases. Trimming cost V 6 bases and J 8 bases, with 20 bases left between them. CDR3 length equals 14 residues. Germline-derived CDR1 and CDR2 are GTSNPN and SVGIG (reference sequence). The CDR3 sequence: CACEARVRIDEQFF. CDR3 coding DNA: TGTGCCTGCGAGGCGAGGGTGAGGATCGATGAGCAGTTCTTC.

This sequence joins TRBV6-5 and TRBJ1-1, with 8 bases identical to TRBD1. The V segment lost 5 bases and the J segment 1 base; nucleotides outside the gene matches: 3. The CDR3 length is 14 residues. The V gene's germline CDR1 is MNHEY and CDR2 SVGAGI. The CDR3: CASSPGTGNTEAFF. The DNA of the CDR3 is TGTGCCAGCAGTCCCGGGACAGGGAACACTGAAGCTTTCTTT.

J is TRBJ1-1 and V is TRBV29-1, with unresolved D. Trimming removed 7 bases from V and 1 base from J, with 25 bases in between. CDR3 length: 17 amino acids. The germline CDR1 and CDR2 sequences are SQVTM and ANQGSEA. CDR3 in amino acids: CSAPASLGAGGNTEAFF. The CDR3 DNA reads TGCAGCGCCCCTGCCTCTCTAGGCGCAGGCGGGAACACTGAAGCTTTCTTT.

The chain employs TRBV30 and TRBJ1-2; D not certain. Trimming cost V 5 bases and J 7 bases, with 8 bases left between them. The V gene's germline CDR1 is GTSNPN and CDR2 SVGIG (reference sequence). The CDR3 runs 10 residues. The CDR3 sequence is CAWDGGGYTF. The CDR3 DNA reads as TGTGCCTGGGACGGCGGTGGCTACACCTTC.

J is TRBJ2-7 and V is TRBV7-8; D is ambiguous. Germline V CDR1 and CDR2: SGHVS, FQNEAQ. V was pared by 0 bases and J by 2 bases, with 11 bases between. The CDR3 covers 15 residues. Here the CDR3 reads CASSLARNSAYEQYF. The CDR3 DNA is TGTGCCAGCAGCTTAGCGCGTAACTCCGCCTACGAGCAGTACTTC.

This clone appeared a single time. The chain carries TRBV5-1 and TRBJ1-1; unclear D gene. Germline V gene sequence: CDR1 SGHRS, CDR2 YFSETQ. V lost 4 bases and J 6 bases, leaving 7 bases between the germline ends. The CDR3 is 11 amino acids. CDR3: CASSLDAEAFF. The CDR3 coding sequence is TGCGCCAGCAGCCTTGACGCTGAAGCTTTCTTT.

V usage is TRBV30 and J usage is TRBJ2-6; either TRBD1 or TRBD2 may fit D (7 bases each). This CDR3 comprises 15 residues. V dropped 4 bases and J dropped 2 bases, with 12 bases sitting between them. Germline lookup yields CDR1 GTSNPN and CDR2 SVGIG (reference sequence). The chain's CDR3 is CAWTRGGAGANVLTF. CDR3 DNA sequence: TGTGCCTGGACCAGGGGGGGGGCTGGGGCCAACGTCCTGACTTTC.

The rearrangement uses TRBV18 and TRBJ2-7; 11 bases agree with TRBD2. The CDR3 totals 16 residues. CDR1 KGHSH and CDR2 LQKENI come from the germline V gene. With V trimmed by 6 bases and J by 5 bases, 12 bases remained unmatched. CDR3 protein: CASSRTSGRTGHEQYF. In DNA, the CDR3 is TGTGCCAGCTCTCGAACTAGCGGGAGAACGGGGCACGAGCAGTACTTC.

The chain joins TRBV19 to TRBJ2-3, with D tentatively TRBD1 (5 bases). The CDR3 runs to 15 residues. Trimming shortened V by 5 bases and J by 3 bases, and 15 bases separated the two germline ends. CDR1 is LNHDA, CDR2 SQIVND, per germline (reference sequence). The CDR3 reads CASSSWAGATDTQYF. The CDR3 DNA reads TGTGCCAGTAGTTCCTGGGCTGGGGCTACAGATACGCAGTATTTT.

This clone was seen only once. V gene TRBV5-4 combines with J gene TRBJ2-3; 16 nucleotides line up with TRBD2. CDR3 length: 17 amino acids. Trimming took 3 bases from V and 2 from J; bases not matched to a gene: 3. Germline-derived CDR1 and CDR2 are SGHNT and YYREEE (reference sequence). The CDR3: CASSSGLAGGPTDTQYF. In DNA, the CDR3 is TGTGCCAGCAGCTCGGGACTAGCGGGAGGGCCCACAGATACGCAGTATTTT. The variable domain in full, completed from reference TRBV5-4 and TRBJ2-3, reads ETGVTQSPTHLIKTRGQQVTLRCSSQSGHNTVSWYQQALGQGPQFIFQYYREEENGRGNFPPRFSGLQFPNYSSELNVNALELDDSALYLCASSSGLAGGPTDTQYFGPGTRLTVL.